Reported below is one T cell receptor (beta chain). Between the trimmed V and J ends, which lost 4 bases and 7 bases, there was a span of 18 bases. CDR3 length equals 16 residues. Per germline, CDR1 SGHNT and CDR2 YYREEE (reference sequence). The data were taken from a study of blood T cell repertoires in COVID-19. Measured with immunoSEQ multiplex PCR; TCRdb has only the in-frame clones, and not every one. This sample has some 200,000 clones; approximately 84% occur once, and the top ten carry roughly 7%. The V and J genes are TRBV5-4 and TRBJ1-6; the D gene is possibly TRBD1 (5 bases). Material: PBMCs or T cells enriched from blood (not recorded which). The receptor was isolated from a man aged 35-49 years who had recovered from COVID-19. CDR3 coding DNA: TGTGCCAGCAGCCCGGAAGGTCCGCCAGGGAATTCACCCCTCCACTTT. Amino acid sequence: CASSPEGPPGNSPLHF.